One and the same sample provided the 7 T cell receptor beta chains below, sequenced in a study of T-cell memory formation after mild COVID-19. A single record per CDR3 protein comes from TCRdb applying MiXCR to the 5' RACE reads. This table has roughly 400,000 distinct CDR3 sequences, more than 15% appearing once. The sequencing input was PBMCs or a T cell subset sorted from them (not recorded which). Source of these receptors: a man between 18 and 29 years old who had mild COVID-19 (a few samples of this study predate the infection). Cell type and time point are not known.

The rearrangement joins TRBV6-2 or TRBV6-3 to TRBJ1-1, with no clear D. The germline V and J ends were trimmed by 6 bases and 0 bases, with 17 bases remaining between them. The germline CDR1 and CDR2 sequences are MNHEY and SVGEGT. The length of the CDR3 is 16 residues. CDR3 sequence reads: CASSHYGGRVNTEAFF. CDR3 nucleotide sequence: TGTGCCAGCAGCCACTATGGTGGGCGGGTGAACACTGAAGCTTTCTTT.

This clonotype was recorded many times. The chain carries TRBV20-1 and TRBJ1-4; 10 nucleotides align to TRBD1. Germline V CDR1 and CDR2: DFQATT, SNEGSKA (reference sequence). The ends lost 6 bases at V and 8 bases at J; junction bases unmatched: 9. This CDR3 region has 14 residues. The CDR3: CSAEPGQGKEKLFF. The CDR3 DNA reads TGCAGTGCAGAACCGGGACAGGGGAAAGAAAAACTGTTTTTT.

This clonotype was seen a few times. The V and J genes are TRBV7-9 and TRBJ1-1, with 7 bases lining up with TRBD1. The V and J ends lost 3 bases and 5 bases, in that order; junction bases with no gene match: 6. Germline loops: CDR1 SEHNR, CDR2 FQNEAQ (reference sequence). The CDR3 contains 14 residues. Here the CDR3 DNA reads TGTGCCAGCAGCTTTAACAGGGGCGAAACTGAAGCTTTCTTT. Its protein product is CASSFNRGETEAFF.

The chain joins TRBV6-2 or TRBV6-3 to TRBJ1-1, with D possibly matching TRBD1 (5 bases). The germline V gene has CDR1 MNHEY and CDR2 SVGEGT. Trimming pared 2 bases from V and 5 bases from J, leaving 9 bases between. The CDR3 is 13 amino acids. This chain's CDR3 is CASSYEGWTEAFF. The CDR3 coding sequence is TGTGCCAGCAGTTACGAGGGGTGGACTGAAGCTTTCTTT.

This clonotype has a handful of counts. This rearrangement joins TRBV11-2 to TRBJ2-3; 10 bases fit TRBD2. J was trimmed by 3 bases and V by 1 base; bases with no gene match: 4. CDR1 is SGHAT and CDR2 is FQNNGV in the germline V gene. This CDR3 has 16 residues. The CDR3: CASSLGLAGETDTQYF. The DNA for the CDR3 is TGTGCCAGCAGCTTAGGGCTAGCGGGGGAAACAGATACGCAGTATTTT.

As DNA, the CDR3 is TGTGCCAGCAGTTACGGCGGGGGGCTAGCTCAAGAGACCCAGTACTTC. This encodes CASSYGGGLAQETQYF. This rearrangement joins TRBV6-5 to TRBJ2-5; TRBD2 agrees at 8 bases. There are 16 residues in the CDR3. CDR1 and CDR2 (germline): MNHEY, SVGAGI. V gave up 2 bases and J gave up 2 bases; unmatched junction bases: 7.

The chain joins TRBV20-1 to TRBJ2-3; D may be TRBD2 (6 bases). Germline loops: CDR1 DFQATT, CDR2 SNEGSKA (reference sequence). This CDR3 is 13 amino acids long. V shed 5 bases and J shed 4 bases, with 13 bases lying between them. The CDR3: CSAGTLPPDTQYF. The CDR3 DNA sequence: TGCAGTGCTGGGACTCTCCCCCCAGATACGCAGTATTTT.